This T cell receptor beta chain was captured in a study of T-cell reconstitution after alpha-beta-depleted transplantation in children. Study results and caveats: Reportedly, alpha-beta T cells present about two months post-transplant originated from several hundred expanded clones of graft origin. Certain patients had high TCRbeta diversity at day 60, and it came from recipient T cells and thymic progenitors that survived. T-cell numbers and diversity one year post-transplant derived largely from freshly generated T cells.

Unique molecular identifiers were incorporated into the prepared TCRbeta library. TCRdb recomputed calls from the PCR reads with MiXCR, one row per CDR3 protein. The sample shows hundreds of thousands of distinct CDR3 sequences, about 25% of them seen only once. This clonotype has ten or more counts. Antigen: not known. The sample here was PBMCs, taken before TCRalphabeta/CD19-depleted stem cell transplant. The receptor was isolated from a girl aged 2-10 years with Fanconi anemia, due to receive a stem cell transplant.

The CDR3 here is CSAGVQETQYF. The CDR3 region has the DNA TGCAGTGCCGGGGTCCAAGAGACCCAGTACTTC. The gene calls are TRBV20-1 and TRBJ2-5, with D perhaps TRBD2 (5 bases). The germline V gene encodes CDR1 DFQATT and CDR2 SNEGSKA (reference sequence). This CDR3 region has 11 residues. The V end was cut by 6 bases, the J end by 1 base, with 6 bases between.